The rows below give T cell receptor beta chains drawn from one sample of a study of T cells expressing NK-cell markers. Following a re-call of the 5' RACE reads, TCRdb has one entry per CDR3 protein and lacks DNA. Its table lists 200,000 to 300,000 distinct CDR3 sequences. Sequencing was done on a sample of blood T cells: a sorted CD56 or NKG2C T cell subset, CD4+ or CD8+ T cells, or bulk PBMC T cells (not recorded which). All receptors derive from a man younger than 30 in good health. Each CDR3 is given with its conserved first and last residue. Fields, in order: J gene, V gene, CDR3 protein.

TRBJ2-3	TRBV20-1	CSAMPSADTQYF
TRBJ2-1	TRBV12-3/TRBV12-4	CASIQDRVRNNEQFF
TRBJ1-1	TRBV12-3/TRBV12-4	CASSFQGMDTEAFF
TRBJ2-1	TRBV30	CAWSATSTYNEQFF
TRBJ2-2	TRBV6-1	CASRVPGRGNTGELFF
TRBJ2-1	TRBV20-1	CSATPTPPYNEQFF
TRBJ2-2	TRBV29-1	CSVPQPTEGAGELFF
TRBJ2-1	TRBV7-6	CASSLGSGTSREQFF
TRBJ2-5	TRBV30	CAWSGLAGEWGPPYQETQYF
TRBJ2-1	TRBV2	CASTREGRSGQFF
TRBJ2-7	TRBV6-1	CASTLWAGDEEQYF
TRBJ2-5	TRBV11-2	CASSSIRDRVSETQYF
TRBJ1-2	TRBV12-3/TRBV12-4	CASFFRTASRGYTF
TRBJ2-3	TRBV5-5	CASSFGAYDTQYF
TRBJ2-1	TRBV3-1	CASSRDRGNYNEQFF
TRBJ2-1	TRBV18	CASSQDRDNEQFF
TRBJ2-5	TRBV11-2	CASSPRGGLGETQYF
TRBJ2-3	TRBV14	CASSQVVAGRKDTQYF
TRBJ2-3	TRBV6-4	CASSALAGRTDTQYF
TRBJ2-1	TRBV10-3	CAISESKGGRSDEQFF
TRBJ2-5	TRBV4-2	CASSPGEGRKGGETQYF
TRBJ2-1	TRBV2	CARGGPSGNEQFF
TRBJ2-3	TRBV7-2	CASKGQGTSYF
TRBJ2-1	TRBV20-1	CSATPGVAGGPNEQFF
TRBJ2-1	TRBV12-3/TRBV12-4	CASSLPGSTSYNEQFF
TRBJ1-2	TRBV12-3/TRBV12-4	CASSSNRINYGYTF
TRBJ2-3	TRBV7-6	CASSLGTKRSSSTDTQYF
TRBJ2-1	TRBV5-1	CASSLVLGGASEQFF
TRBJ2-5	TRBV5-1	CASSLATGGEETQYF
TRBJ1-1	TRBV30	CAWSRRGQGEAFF
TRBJ2-5	TRBV12-3/TRBV12-4	CASSPTGPPEGTQYF
TRBJ1-2	TRBV18	CASSLKLDRGYGYTF
TRBJ1-2	TRBV12-5	CASGLARQGLGGYTF
TRBJ2-1	TRBV20-1	CSATGQLNEQFF
TRBJ2-5	TRBV2	CASRGVVGRFQQETQYF
TRBJ2-3	TRBV29-1	CSVEGVERTDTQYF
TRBJ2-1	TRBV5-4	CASRSGLGYNEQFF
TRBJ2-3	TRBV20-1	CSAGQGEFADTQYF
TRBJ2-1	TRBV18	CASSPASGQLNEQFF
TRBJ2-3	TRBV5-1	CASSSQGVGDTQYF
TRBJ2-1	TRBV29-1	CSVEDAAARGEQFF
TRBJ2-3	TRBV6-5	CASSARDTQYF
TRBJ2-1	TRBV29-1	CSVEVPAGGYNEQFF
TRBJ2-5	TRBV29-1	CSVVRLVGETQYF
TRBJ2-5	TRBV5-6	CASSSGRGLIRKETQYF
TRBJ2-3	TRBV29-1	CSVVSPGMGTDTQYF
TRBJ1-4	TRBV12-3/TRBV12-4	CASRSGGKLFF
TRBJ1-1	TRBV5-6	CASSLAGNKAGRAEAFF
TRBJ2-4	TRBV6-5	CASSNRLAIAKNIQYF
TRBJ2-7	TRBV20-1	CSALTGAEQYF
TRBJ1-2	TRBV24-1	CATSDEVGGYTF
TRBJ2-2	TRBV18	CASSLRQAKNTGELFF
TRBJ2-1	TRBV24-1	CATSDFGQNEQFF
TRBJ2-5	TRBV28	CASSLTSGGETQYF
TRBJ2-5	TRBV7-8	CASSRIQETQYF